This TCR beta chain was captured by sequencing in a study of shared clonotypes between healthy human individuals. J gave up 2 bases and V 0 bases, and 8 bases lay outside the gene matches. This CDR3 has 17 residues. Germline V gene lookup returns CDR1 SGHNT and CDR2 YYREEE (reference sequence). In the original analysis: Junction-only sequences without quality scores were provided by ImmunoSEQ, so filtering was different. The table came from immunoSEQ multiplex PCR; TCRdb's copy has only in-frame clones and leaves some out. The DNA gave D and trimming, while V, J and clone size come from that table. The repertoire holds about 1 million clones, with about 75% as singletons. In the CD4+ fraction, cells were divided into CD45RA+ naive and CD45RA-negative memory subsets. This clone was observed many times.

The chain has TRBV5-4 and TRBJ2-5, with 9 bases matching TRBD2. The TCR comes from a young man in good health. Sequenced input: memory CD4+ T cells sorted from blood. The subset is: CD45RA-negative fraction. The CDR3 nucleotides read TGTGCCAGCAGCTTGGGTCCTAGCGGGAATTTACAAGAGACCCAGTACTTC. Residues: CASSLGPSGNLQETQYF.